This is a list of T cell receptor beta chains from one sample in a study of shared clonotypes between healthy human individuals. Here immunoSEQ multiplex PCR was the method, and the copy in TCRdb shows in-frame clones only, minus some. The sample holds more than 1,200,000 clones, approximately 98.5% seen once. The material sequenced was naive CD4+ T cells sorted from blood. The receptors were sampled from a man aged 25-40 years in good health. Each CDR3 is given with its conserved first and last residue. D genes are given only for firm matches. Clone sizes are given selectively: once, few, many, or a class where the clone is expanded.

v_gene: TRBV28; d_gene: .; abundance: .; j_gene: TRBJ2-4; CDR3aa: CASSLPANIQYF; CDR3nt: TGTGCCAGCAGTTTACCAGCTAACATTCAGTACTTC
v_gene: TRBV2; d_gene: .; abundance: .; j_gene: TRBJ2-6; CDR3aa: CASSGRAGRSGANVLTF; CDR3nt: TGTGCCAGCAGTGGTCGGGCAGGGCGCTCTGGGGCCAACGTCCTGACTTTC
v_gene: TRBV10-1; d_gene: .; abundance: .; j_gene: TRBJ2-5; CDR3aa: CASSEGGQQETQYF; CDR3nt: TGCGCCAGCAGTGAGGGAGGCCAACAAGAGACCCAGTACTTC
v_gene: TRBV5-1; d_gene: TRBD2; abundance: .; j_gene: TRBJ2-7; CDR3aa: CASSLGGGLAAREYEQYF; CDR3nt: TGCGCCAGCAGCTTGGGTGGGGGACTAGCGGCGAGGGAGTACGAGCAGTACTTC
v_gene: TRBV6-1; d_gene: .; abundance: .; j_gene: TRBJ2-2; CDR3aa: CASRNRANTGELFF; CDR3nt: TGTGCCAGCAGAAACAGAGCGAACACCGGGGAGCTGTTTTTT
v_gene: TRBV18; d_gene: TRBD1; abundance: .; j_gene: TRBJ2-6; CDR3aa: CASSPDRRLAGANVLTF; CDR3nt: TGTGCCAGCTCACCGGACAGGAGGCTGGCTGGGGCCAACGTCCTGACTTTC
v_gene: TRBV20-1; d_gene: .; abundance: .; j_gene: TRBJ2-1; CDR3aa: CSSQGHNEQFF; CDR3nt: TGCAGCTCCCAGGGGCACAATGAGCAGTTCTTC
v_gene: TRBV10-3; d_gene: .; abundance: .; j_gene: TRBJ1-1; CDR3aa: CAISESFNTEAFF; CDR3nt: TGTGCCATCAGTGAGTCCTTCAACACTGAAGCTTTCTTT
v_gene: TRBV5-6; d_gene: .; abundance: .; j_gene: TRBJ1-2; CDR3aa: CASSLVISYYGYTF; CDR3nt: TGTGCCAGCAGCTTGGTTATCTCGTACTATGGCTACACCTTC
v_gene: TRBV29-1; d_gene: TRBD2; abundance: .; j_gene: TRBJ2-5; CDR3aa: CSVGLLAAVQETQYF; CDR3nt: TGCAGCGTAGGATTACTAGCGGCCGTACAAGAGACCCAGTACTTC
v_gene: TRBV5-4; d_gene: .; abundance: .; j_gene: TRBJ2-1; CDR3aa: CASSFGGQSSYNEQFF; CDR3nt: TGTGCCAGCAGCTTTGGGGGCCAGAGCTCCTACAATGAGCAGTTCTTC
v_gene: TRBV13; d_gene: TRBD2; abundance: .; j_gene: TRBJ2-7; CDR3aa: CASSLGTRSGYEQYF; CDR3nt: TGTGCCAGCAGCTTGGGGACTAGAAGTGGCTACGAGCAGTACTTC
v_gene: TRBV27; d_gene: TRBD2; abundance: .; j_gene: TRBJ2-7; CDR3aa: CASSFAAGTTSYEQYF; CDR3nt: TGTGCCAGCAGTTTTGCCGCCGGGACTACCTCCTACGAGCAGTACTTC
v_gene: TRBV5-4; d_gene: TRBD1; abundance: .; j_gene: TRBJ1-1; CDR3aa: CASSSGTGGITEAFF; CDR3nt: TGTGCCAGCAGCTCTGGGACAGGGGGCATCACTGAAGCTTTCTTT
v_gene: TRBV10-1; d_gene: .; abundance: .; j_gene: TRBJ2-7; CDR3aa: CASSVGSSYEQYF; CDR3nt: TGCGCCAGCAGTGTAGGGAGCTCCTACGAGCAGTACTTC
v_gene: TRBV7-9; d_gene: TRBD2; abundance: .; j_gene: TRBJ2-1; CDR3aa: CASSPPLAGAYNEQFF; CDR3nt: TGTGCCAGCAGCCCCCCTTTAGCGGGAGCTTACAATGAGCAGTTCTTC
v_gene: TRBV18; d_gene: .; abundance: .; j_gene: TRBJ2-3; CDR3aa: CASPVLDTQYF; CDR3nt: TGTGCCAGCCCGGTGTTAGATACGCAGTATTTT
v_gene: TRBV9; d_gene: TRBD2; abundance: once; j_gene: TRBJ2-1; CDR3aa: CASSTGLAGESGNEQFF; CDR3nt: TGTGCCAGCAGCACCGGACTAGCGGGAGAGTCGGGCAATGAGCAGTTCTTC
v_gene: TRBV6-1; d_gene: .; abundance: .; j_gene: TRBJ2-7; CDR3aa: CASTPGQTSSYEQYF; CDR3nt: TGTGCCAGCACTCCTGGACAGACGAGCTCCTACGAGCAGTACTTC
v_gene: TRBV10-2; d_gene: TRBD1; abundance: .; j_gene: TRBJ1-1; CDR3aa: CASRQGERNTEAFF; CDR3nt: TGCGCCAGCAGACAGGGGGAGAGGAACACTGAAGCTTTCTTT
v_gene: TRBV7-2; d_gene: .; abundance: .; j_gene: TRBJ1-1; CDR3aa: CASSPRGGGGAEAFF; CDR3nt: TGTGCCAGCAGCCCCCGTGGTGGGGGAGGCGCTGAAGCTTTCTTT
v_gene: TRBV6-1; d_gene: .; abundance: .; j_gene: TRBJ2-5; CDR3aa: CASSEGWQETQYF; CDR3nt: TGTGCCAGCAGTGAAGGATGGCAAGAGACCCAGTACTTC
v_gene: TRBV18; d_gene: TRBD1; abundance: .; j_gene: TRBJ1-3; CDR3aa: CASSPSGTGSGNTIYF; CDR3nt: TGTGCCAGCTCACCGTCGGGGACAGGGTCTGGAAACACCATATATTTT
v_gene: TRBV9; d_gene: .; abundance: .; j_gene: TRBJ2-1; CDR3aa: CASSVVPSDYNEQFF; CDR3nt: TGTGCCAGCAGCGTAGTTCCTAGTGATTACAATGAGCAGTTCTTC
v_gene: TRBV28; d_gene: .; abundance: .; j_gene: TRBJ2-7; CDR3aa: CASRPGLDDLYEQYF; CDR3nt: TGTGCCAGCAGACCAGGGCTAGACGATCTCTACGAGCAGTACTTC
v_gene: TRBV5-1; d_gene: .; abundance: .; j_gene: TRBJ2-7; CDR3aa: CASSLGSTAYEQYF; CDR3nt: TGCGCCAGCAGCTTGGGCTCCACCGCCTACGAGCAGTACTTC
v_gene: TRBV5-1; d_gene: .; abundance: .; j_gene: TRBJ2-7; CDR3aa: CASSLEDSSYEQYF; CDR3nt: TGCGCCAGCAGCTTGGAGGACAGCTCCTACGAGCAGTACTTC
v_gene: TRBV5-1; d_gene: .; abundance: .; j_gene: TRBJ2-7; CDR3aa: CASSPEGSGEQYF; CDR3nt: TGCGCCAGCAGCCCCGAGGGGTCGGGTGAGCAGTACTTC
v_gene: TRBV9; d_gene: TRBD2; abundance: .; j_gene: TRBJ2-1; CDR3aa: CASSVETSGSKTDYNEQFF; CDR3nt: TGTGCCAGCAGCGTAGAAACTAGCGGGAGCAAGACAGACTACAATGAGCAGTTCTTC
v_gene: TRBV30; d_gene: TRBD2; abundance: .; j_gene: TRBJ2-1; CDR3aa: CAWSVLQEEREKWSSYNEQFF; CDR3nt: TGTGCCTGGAGTGTACTCCAGGAAGAGCGGGAGAAATGGAGCTCCTACAATGAGCAGTTCTTC
v_gene: TRBV11-2; d_gene: .; abundance: .; j_gene: TRBJ2-2; CDR3aa: CATSWAGTTGELFF; CDR3nt: TGTGCCACCTCTTGGGCAGGGACCACCGGGGAGCTGTTTTTT
v_gene: TRBV19; d_gene: .; abundance: .; j_gene: TRBJ1-1; CDR3aa: CASSPLPGPLKHTEAFF; CDR3nt: TGTGCCAGTAGTCCGCTACCCGGGCCTCTTAAACACACTGAAGCTTTCTTT
v_gene: TRBV5-1; d_gene: .; abundance: .; j_gene: TRBJ1-2; CDR3aa: CASSLVGAGKNYGYTF; CDR3nt: TGCGCCAGCAGCTTGGTTGGCGCAGGGAAGAACTATGGCTACACCTTC
v_gene: TRBV2; d_gene: TRBD2; abundance: once; j_gene: TRBJ2-3; CDR3aa: CASRTTGASGTGQYF; CDR3nt: TGTGCCAGCAGGACCACCGGGGCTAGCGGGACGGGGCAGTATTTT
v_gene: TRBV28; d_gene: .; abundance: .; j_gene: TRBJ2-1; CDR3aa: CASSLPGSSYNEQFF; CDR3nt: TGTGCCAGCAGTTTACCAGGAAGCTCCTACAATGAGCAGTTCTTC
v_gene: TRBV19; d_gene: TRBD1; abundance: .; j_gene: TRBJ1-5; CDR3aa: CASSIGTGGLQPQHF; CDR3nt: TGTGCCAGTAGTATAGGGACAGGGGGACTTCAGCCCCAGCATTTT
v_gene: TRBV28; d_gene: TRBD2; abundance: .; j_gene: TRBJ2-7; CDR3aa: CASRYGTSGRPYEQYF; CDR3nt: TGTGCCAGCAGGTACGGGACTAGCGGTCGACCCTACGAGCAGTACTTC
v_gene: TRBV6-6; d_gene: .; abundance: .; j_gene: TRBJ2-1; CDR3aa: CASSYSASSYNEQFF; CDR3nt: TGTGCCAGCAGTTACTCGGCTAGCTCCTACAATGAGCAGTTCTTC
v_gene: TRBV19; d_gene: .; abundance: .; j_gene: TRBJ1-2; CDR3aa: CASRRGRLRDGYTF; CDR3nt: TGTGCCAGTAGGCGGGGCCGACTACGTGATGGCTACACCTTC
v_gene: TRBV5-4; d_gene: .; abundance: .; j_gene: TRBJ2-7; CDR3aa: CASSRPDSSYEQYF; CDR3nt: TGTGCCAGCAGCAGACCGGACAGCTCCTACGAGCAGTACTTC
v_gene: TRBV2; d_gene: TRBD2; abundance: .; j_gene: TRBJ2-3; CDR3aa: CASSERTSGRPNPTDTQYF; CDR3nt: TGTGCCAGCAGTGAAAGGACTAGCGGGAGGCCTAACCCCACAGATACGCAGTATTTT
v_gene: TRBV9; d_gene: TRBD1; abundance: .; j_gene: TRBJ1-1; CDR3aa: CASSEKLQGSSEAFF; CDR3nt: TGTGCCAGCAGCGAGAAACTACAGGGGTCAAGTGAAGCTTTCTTT
v_gene: TRBV6-6; d_gene: TRBD1; abundance: .; j_gene: TRBJ1-2; CDR3aa: CASSYLEQGKEGYTF; CDR3nt: TGTGCCAGCAGTTACTTAGAACAGGGGAAGGAAGGCTACACCTTC
v_gene: TRBV2; d_gene: .; abundance: .; j_gene: TRBJ1-4; CDR3aa: CASSEGRATNEKLFF; CDR3nt: TGTGCCAGCAGTGAAGGGAGAGCAACTAATGAAAAACTGTTTTTT
v_gene: TRBV5-1; d_gene: TRBD2; abundance: .; j_gene: TRBJ2-7; CDR3aa: CASSPYVPGYREGRFYEQYF; CDR3nt: TGCGCCAGCAGCCCCTACGTGCCGGGCTACCGGGAGGGCCGGTTTTACGAGCAGTACTTC
v_gene: TRBV5-6; d_gene: .; abundance: .; j_gene: TRBJ2-7; CDR3aa: CASSLVDSFEQYF; CDR3nt: TGTGCCAGCAGCTTGGTCGACAGTTTCGAGCAGTACTTC
v_gene: TRBV9; d_gene: TRBD2; abundance: .; j_gene: TRBJ2-5; CDR3aa: CASSVASGLAGVETQYF; CDR3nt: TGTGCCAGCAGCGTGGCCTCAGGACTAGCGGGAGTCGAGACCCAGTACTTC
v_gene: TRBV6-4; d_gene: .; abundance: .; j_gene: TRBJ2-2; CDR3aa: CASREETGELFF; CDR3nt: TGTGCCAGCAGGGAAGAAACCGGGGAGCTGTTTTTT
v_gene: TRBV7-9; d_gene: .; abundance: .; j_gene: TRBJ2-1; CDR3aa: CASSLWGSTYNEQFF; CDR3nt: TGTGCCAGCAGCTTATGGGGATCAACCTACAATGAGCAGTTCTTC
v_gene: TRBV27; d_gene: .; abundance: .; j_gene: TRBJ2-7; CDR3aa: CASSLFLGGSYEQYF; CDR3nt: TGTGCCAGCAGTTTATTCCTCGGGGGCTCCTACGAGCAGTACTTC
v_gene: TRBV6-5; d_gene: TRBD1; abundance: .; j_gene: TRBJ2-7; CDR3aa: CASRGTGARYEQYF; CDR3nt: TGTGCCAGCAGAGGGACAGGGGCGAGATACGAGCAGTACTTC
v_gene: TRBV11-3; d_gene: TRBD1; abundance: .; j_gene: TRBJ2-1; CDR3aa: CASSPRQGDNEQFF; CDR3nt: TGTGCCAGCAGCCCAAGACAGGGCGACAATGAGCAGTTCTTC
v_gene: TRBV28; d_gene: TRBD1; abundance: .; j_gene: TRBJ1-1; CDR3aa: CASTFAGTGRAFF; CDR3nt: TGTGCCAGCACCTTCGCCGGGACAGGGCGGGCTTTCTTT
v_gene: TRBV5-1; d_gene: .; abundance: .; j_gene: TRBJ2-2; CDR3aa: CASRGTIGAGELFF; CDR3nt: TGCGCCAGCAGGGGGACGATTGGGGCCGGGGAGCTGTTTTTT